This T cell receptor (beta chain) appears in the sequencing data of a study of T cells in Graves' hyperthyroidism and ophthalmopathy. Study context: Peripheral blood was secured at the point of initial diagnosis, before any treatment.

The V gene's germline CDR1 is SEHNR and CDR2 FQNEAQ (reference sequence). V was trimmed by 2 bases and J by 1 base, leaving 5 bases between them. The CDR3 has 13 residues. Researchers amplified the TCR beta CDR3 regions from RNA transcripts. First-round RT-PCR of the TCR CDR3 relied on the HTBI primer set. Each CDR3 protein is one row after TCRdb ran MiXCR on the multiplex PCR reads. This sample yields approximately 400,000 distinct CDR3 sequences, of which around 18% are seen a single time; 35% to 50% belongs to the top ten. 10 ml of fresh peripheral blood supplied the PBMCs. The specimen sequenced was blood. This rearrangement joins TRBV7-9 to TRBJ2-5; no definite D call. The TCR comes from a man between 18 and 35 years old with Graves' ophthalmopathy. The CDR3 DNA reads as TGTGCCAGCAGCTTAATAGCCCAAGAGACCCAGTACTTC. This codes for CASSLIAQETQYF.